The rows below give T cell receptor beta chains drawn from one sample of a study of blood T cell repertoires in COVID-19. The protocol was immunoSEQ multiplex PCR, while the TCRdb copy is restricted to in-frame clones and leaves out a portion. The table has 150,000 to 200,000 clones, 81% seen once. The sample comprised peripheral blood. The receptors were sampled from a man aged 55 to 70 with active or convalescent COVID-19. The conserved cysteine and the conserved F or W are not part of the CDR3 here. D genes are given only for firm matches.

CDR3aa: SVFPGGAETQY
d_gene: TRBD1
v_gene: TRBV29-1
j_gene: TRBJ2-5

CDR3aa: ASSRAGSNTGELF
d_gene: TRBD2
v_gene: TRBV5-1
j_gene: TRBJ2-2

CDR3aa: ASSDRGITEAF
d_gene: NA
v_gene: TRBV10-1
j_gene: TRBJ1-1

CDR3aa: ASSANRPSGNTIY
d_gene: NA
v_gene: TRBV10-2
j_gene: TRBJ1-3

CDR3aa: ASSLDLRDGTEAF
d_gene: NA
v_gene: TRBV5-1
j_gene: TRBJ1-1

CDR3aa: ASSKTGLYEQY
d_gene: NA
v_gene: TRBV6-5
j_gene: TRBJ2-7

CDR3aa: AVTGSPNNEQF
d_gene: NA
v_gene: TRBV28
j_gene: TRBJ2-1

CDR3aa: SVGSSGSTGELF
d_gene: TRBD2
v_gene: TRBV29-1
j_gene: TRBJ2-2

CDR3aa: ASSLDGGSSRNEQF
d_gene: TRBD2
v_gene: TRBV11-3
j_gene: TRBJ2-1

CDR3aa: ASSQEQAPNYGYT
d_gene: NA
v_gene: TRBV4-1
j_gene: TRBJ1-2

CDR3aa: ASSPFLKEPGYRGEQF
d_gene: TRBD1
v_gene: TRBV11-2
j_gene: TRBJ2-1

CDR3aa: ASSQESQGVTQY
d_gene: TRBD1
v_gene: TRBV6-5
j_gene: TRBJ2-3

CDR3aa: ASTATSGGPYEQY
d_gene: TRBD2
v_gene: TRBV19
j_gene: TRBJ2-7

CDR3aa: ASRQWDTETQY
d_gene: NA
v_gene: TRBV6-5
j_gene: TRBJ2-5

CDR3aa: ASSVGLLNEQF
d_gene: NA
v_gene: TRBV9
j_gene: TRBJ2-1

CDR3aa: ASSVGRSSGNTIY
d_gene: NA
v_gene: TRBV2
j_gene: TRBJ1-3

CDR3aa: ASSLSRGGRANEKLF
d_gene: NA
v_gene: TRBV5-8
j_gene: TRBJ1-4

CDR3aa: ASTPVGGVGELF
d_gene: NA
v_gene: TRBV6-6
j_gene: TRBJ2-2

CDR3aa: ASSSGTAFNYGYT
d_gene: TRBD1
v_gene: TRBV28
j_gene: TRBJ1-2

CDR3aa: ASSDLTGSSTDTQY
d_gene: NA
v_gene: TRBV6-4
j_gene: TRBJ2-3

CDR3aa: AISAPWGGGETQY
d_gene: NA
v_gene: TRBV10-3
j_gene: TRBJ2-5

CDR3aa: ASSIARGSRENEQF
d_gene: TRBD2
v_gene: TRBV19
j_gene: TRBJ2-1

CDR3aa: ASSGTSGRYEQY
d_gene: TRBD2
v_gene: TRBV2
j_gene: TRBJ2-7

CDR3aa: ASSLRQGARQTQY
d_gene: TRBD1
v_gene: TRBV27
j_gene: TRBJ2-5

CDR3aa: ASSLLKDRATEAF
d_gene: TRBD1
v_gene: TRBV11-2
j_gene: TRBJ1-1

CDR3aa: ASGLGHPNQPQH
d_gene: NA
v_gene: TRBV7-9
j_gene: TRBJ1-5

CDR3aa: ASSSALAGVGETQY
d_gene: TRBD2
v_gene: TRBV5-1
j_gene: TRBJ2-5

CDR3aa: ASSESARNEQF
d_gene: NA
v_gene: TRBV2
j_gene: TRBJ2-1

CDR3aa: AISPRGTGGLNTEAF
d_gene: TRBD1
v_gene: TRBV10-3
j_gene: TRBJ1-1

CDR3aa: ASSPEGQREKLF
d_gene: NA
v_gene: TRBV18
j_gene: TRBJ1-4

CDR3aa: SVDARDRGGYT
d_gene: TRBD1
v_gene: TRBV29-1
j_gene: TRBJ1-2

CDR3aa: ASSPASLYQETQY
d_gene: NA
v_gene: TRBV25-1
j_gene: TRBJ2-5

CDR3aa: ASSQVGGQTFSYEQY
d_gene: NA
v_gene: TRBV4-2
j_gene: TRBJ2-7

CDR3aa: ASSVLGTGGGAQY
d_gene: TRBD1
v_gene: TRBV9
j_gene: TRBJ2-5

CDR3aa: ASSLTSGRAAGNEQF
d_gene: TRBD2
v_gene: TRBV28
j_gene: TRBJ2-1

CDR3aa: ANQGDYGYT
d_gene: NA
v_gene: TRBV23-1
j_gene: TRBJ1-2

CDR3aa: ASSPRDSYEQY
d_gene: NA
v_gene: TRBV18
j_gene: TRBJ2-7

CDR3aa: ASQGGQGADTQY
d_gene: TRBD1
v_gene: TRBV10-1
j_gene: TRBJ2-3

CDR3aa: ASKVQALANYGYT
d_gene: NA
v_gene: TRBV6-6
j_gene: TRBJ1-2

CDR3aa: ASSFGLTGANVLT
d_gene: NA
v_gene: TRBV5-8
j_gene: TRBJ2-6

CDR3aa: ASTTKAGNSYEQY
d_gene: NA
v_gene: TRBV19
j_gene: TRBJ2-7

CDR3aa: ASRRQGPYEQY
d_gene: TRBD1
v_gene: TRBV2
j_gene: TRBJ2-7

CDR3aa: ASSPGSRADYGYT
d_gene: NA
v_gene: TRBV5-1
j_gene: TRBJ1-2

CDR3aa: ASSEGVGEQY
d_gene: NA
v_gene: TRBV10-1
j_gene: TRBJ2-7

CDR3aa: ASSAYEGQKNTGELF
d_gene: TRBD1
v_gene: TRBV7-2
j_gene: TRBJ2-2

CDR3aa: ATSRRTGEYQETQY
d_gene: TRBD1
v_gene: TRBV15
j_gene: TRBJ2-5

CDR3aa: ASSLLGQGADYGYT
d_gene: TRBD1
v_gene: TRBV5-6
j_gene: TRBJ1-2

CDR3aa: ASSSGQRGGNEQF
d_gene: NA
v_gene: TRBV6-5
j_gene: TRBJ2-1

CDR3aa: ASSSPRNEQY
d_gene: NA
v_gene: TRBV6-6
j_gene: TRBJ2-7

CDR3aa: ASSSGSPSRTDTQY
d_gene: NA
v_gene: TRBV11-2
j_gene: TRBJ2-3

CDR3aa: ASSLPGSNTGELF
d_gene: NA
v_gene: TRBV5-1
j_gene: TRBJ2-2

CDR3aa: ASSEQGISYQPQH
d_gene: NA
v_gene: TRBV2
j_gene: TRBJ1-5

CDR3aa: ASSLTGGYGYEQY
d_gene: NA
v_gene: TRBV7-9
j_gene: TRBJ2-7

CDR3aa: ASSVTTGHTYEQY
d_gene: NA
v_gene: TRBV9
j_gene: TRBJ2-7

CDR3aa: ASNQAGAVSGANVLT
d_gene: TRBD2
v_gene: TRBV5-4
j_gene: TRBJ2-6

CDR3aa: ASSLVAASGGHEQY
d_gene: TRBD2
v_gene: TRBV7-6
j_gene: TRBJ2-7

CDR3aa: ASSESGEQY
d_gene: NA
v_gene: TRBV10-1
j_gene: TRBJ2-7